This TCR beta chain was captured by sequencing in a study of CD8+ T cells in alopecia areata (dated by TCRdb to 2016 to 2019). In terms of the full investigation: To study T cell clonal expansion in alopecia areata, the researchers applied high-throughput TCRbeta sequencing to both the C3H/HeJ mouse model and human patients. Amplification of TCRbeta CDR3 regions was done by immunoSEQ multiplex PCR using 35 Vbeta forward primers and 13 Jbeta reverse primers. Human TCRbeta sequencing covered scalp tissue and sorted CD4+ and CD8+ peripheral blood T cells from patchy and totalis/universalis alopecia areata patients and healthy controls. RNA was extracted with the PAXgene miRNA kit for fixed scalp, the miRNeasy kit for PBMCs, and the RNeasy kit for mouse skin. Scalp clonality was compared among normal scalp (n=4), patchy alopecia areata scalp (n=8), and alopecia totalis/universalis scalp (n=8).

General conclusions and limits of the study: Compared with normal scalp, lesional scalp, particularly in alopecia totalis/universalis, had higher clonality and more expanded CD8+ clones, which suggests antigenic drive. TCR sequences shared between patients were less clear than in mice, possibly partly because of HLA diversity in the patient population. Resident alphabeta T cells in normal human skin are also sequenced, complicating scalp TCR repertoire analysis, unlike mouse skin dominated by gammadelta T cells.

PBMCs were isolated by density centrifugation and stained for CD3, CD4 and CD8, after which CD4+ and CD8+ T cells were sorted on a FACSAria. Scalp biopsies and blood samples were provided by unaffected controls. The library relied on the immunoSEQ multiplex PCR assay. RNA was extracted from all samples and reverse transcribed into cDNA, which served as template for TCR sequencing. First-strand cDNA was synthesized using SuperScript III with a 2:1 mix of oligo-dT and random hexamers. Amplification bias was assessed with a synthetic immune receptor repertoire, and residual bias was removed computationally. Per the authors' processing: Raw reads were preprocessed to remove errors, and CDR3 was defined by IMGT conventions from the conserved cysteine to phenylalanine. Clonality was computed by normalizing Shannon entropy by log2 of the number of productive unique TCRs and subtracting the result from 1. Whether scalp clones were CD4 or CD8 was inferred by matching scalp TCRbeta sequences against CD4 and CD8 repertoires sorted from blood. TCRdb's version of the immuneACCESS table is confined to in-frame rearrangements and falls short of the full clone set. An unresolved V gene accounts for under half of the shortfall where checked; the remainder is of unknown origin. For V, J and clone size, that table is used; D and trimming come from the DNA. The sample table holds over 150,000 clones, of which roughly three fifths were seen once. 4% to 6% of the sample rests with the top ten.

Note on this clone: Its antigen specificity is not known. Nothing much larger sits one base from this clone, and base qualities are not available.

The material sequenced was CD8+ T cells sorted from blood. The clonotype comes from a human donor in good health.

The encoded CDR3 is CASTRTPSDQPQHF. The nucleotide sequence is TGTGCCAGCACTAGAACCCCCTCTGATCAGCCCCAGCATTTT. The receptor chain draws on TRBV2 and TRBJ1-5; no D gene can be assigned with confidence. The CDR3 numbers 14 residues from cysteine through phenylalanine. Of all the DNA, just the CDR3 is kept, 42 bases in frame from base 1. Deletion took 7 bases off V and 5 bases off J, with a span of 15 bases between the germline ends. CDR1 SNHLY and CDR2 FYNNEI are derived from the germline V gene. Extended through the reference TRBV2 and TRBJ1-5 proteins, this CDR3 yields the full variable domain: EPEVTQTPSHQVTQMGQEVILRCVPISNHLYFYWYRQILGQKVEFLVSFYNNEISEKSEIFDDQFSVERPDGSNFTLKIRSTKLEDSAMYFCASTRTPSDQPQHFGDGTRLSIL.